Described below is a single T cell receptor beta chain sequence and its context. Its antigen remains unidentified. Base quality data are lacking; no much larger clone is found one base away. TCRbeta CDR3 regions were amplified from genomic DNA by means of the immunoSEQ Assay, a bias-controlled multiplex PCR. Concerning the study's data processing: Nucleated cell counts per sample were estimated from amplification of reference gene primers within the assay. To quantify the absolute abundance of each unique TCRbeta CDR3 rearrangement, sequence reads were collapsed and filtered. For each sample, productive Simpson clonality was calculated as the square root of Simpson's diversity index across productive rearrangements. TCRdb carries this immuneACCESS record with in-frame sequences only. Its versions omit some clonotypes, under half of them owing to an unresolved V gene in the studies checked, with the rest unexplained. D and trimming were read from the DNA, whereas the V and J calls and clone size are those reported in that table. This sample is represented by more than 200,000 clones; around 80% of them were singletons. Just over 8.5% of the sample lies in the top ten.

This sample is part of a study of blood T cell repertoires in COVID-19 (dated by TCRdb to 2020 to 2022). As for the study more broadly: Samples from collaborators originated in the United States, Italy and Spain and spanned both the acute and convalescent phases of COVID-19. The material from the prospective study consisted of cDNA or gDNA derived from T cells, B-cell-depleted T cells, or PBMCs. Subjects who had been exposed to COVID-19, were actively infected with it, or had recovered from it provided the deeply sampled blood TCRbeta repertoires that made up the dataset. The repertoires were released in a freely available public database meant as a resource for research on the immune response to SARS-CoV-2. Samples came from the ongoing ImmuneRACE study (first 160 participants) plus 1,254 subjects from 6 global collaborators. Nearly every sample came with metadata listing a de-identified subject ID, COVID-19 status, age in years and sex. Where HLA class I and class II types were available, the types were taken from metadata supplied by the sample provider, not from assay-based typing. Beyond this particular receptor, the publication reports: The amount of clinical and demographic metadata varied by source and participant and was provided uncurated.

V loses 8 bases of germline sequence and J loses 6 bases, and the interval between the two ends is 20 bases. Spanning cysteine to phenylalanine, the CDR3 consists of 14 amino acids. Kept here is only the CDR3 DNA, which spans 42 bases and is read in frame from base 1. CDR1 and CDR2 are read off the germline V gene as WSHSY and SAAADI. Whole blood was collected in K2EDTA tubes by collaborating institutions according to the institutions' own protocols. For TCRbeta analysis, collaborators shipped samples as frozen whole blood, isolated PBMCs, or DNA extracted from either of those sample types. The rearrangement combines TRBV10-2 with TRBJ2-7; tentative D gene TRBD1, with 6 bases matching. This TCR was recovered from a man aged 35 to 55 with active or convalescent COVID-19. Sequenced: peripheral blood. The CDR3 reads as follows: CASLPANRVPEQYF. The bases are TGCGCCAGCCTTCCGGCAAACAGGGTCCCCGAGCAGTACTTC.